These T cell receptor beta chains were read from a single sample in a study of T cell repertoires in cytomegalovirus infection. Using its own MiXCR run on the reads, TCRdb lists one record per CDR3 protein. The table lists some 500,000 distinct CDR3 sequences, 33% of them singletons, with 15% to 20% in the top ten. No antigen is known for these receptors. This material consisted of cultured PBMCs, taken from culture after CMV antigen stimulation. These receptors were collected from a human donor in good health (CMV status not recorded). Some clones in this sample may be carry-over from other donors' samples. The conserved cysteine and the conserved F or W are not part of the CDR3 here. Each record gives: V gene, CDR3 protein.

>TRBV28
ASSLQSGRPFGGELF
>TRBV5-1
ASSLGYRGSSYNSPLH
>TRBV28
ASRQIVSERTNEQF
>TRBV19
ASRPAHRTQETQY
>TRBV12-3/TRBV12-4
ASSLATRTYEQY
>TRBV5-1
ASSLAGSGSSYNEQF
>TRBV7-3
ASSPQPNYGYT
>TRBV6-2/TRBV6-3
ASSYGGANNEQF
>TRBV24-1
ATGRQGGQPQH
>TRBV7-2
ASSSGTSSFSEQF
>TRBV7-2
ASSQQGTGTSGYNEQF
>TRBV12-3/TRBV12-4
ASTLIQGGEAF
>TRBV7-2
ASSSAGAETQY
>TRBV4-1
ASSQTLFQVGYT
>TRBV5-1
ASSLPLAGGTDTQY
>TRBV7-9
AGGGISGNTIY
>TRBV20-1
SASDREDEQY
>TRBV7-2
ASSSVPQGYT
>TRBV18
ASSPFSRDSSYNEQF
>TRBV7-2
ASSEGLAGGYNEQF
>TRBV28
ASSSGVVNEQF
>TRBV7-2
ASSLVWQGSEAF
>TRBV5-5
ASSFAEATQY
>TRBV20-1
SAKGPRAYEQY
>TRBV7-3
ASSLSRDETQY
>TRBV5-1
ASSPGPVNTEAF
>TRBV20-1
SARASGSSKNTEAF
>TRBV12-3/TRBV12-4
ASRETGGFGNQPQH
>TRBV29-1
SAVAATDTQY
>TRBV6-6
ASRQGLLYNEQF
>TRBV20-1
SVVGMGVEPQH
>TRBV29-1
SVPDRTSSYNEQF
>TRBV7-2
ASRKTGTGNTGELF
>TRBV19
ASSLAGDHEQF
>TRBV2
ASRRTGSSYEQY
>TRBV5-1
ASSLGRQNTEAF
>TRBV27
ASSFLRTGGLSYEQY
>TRBV24-1
ATSATGVRSNQPQH
>TRBV7-6
ASSLYQGADTEAF
>TRBV10-3
AITVGGTDTQY